What follows are 3 T cell receptor beta chains derived from one specimen sequenced in a study of CD8 T cells in Susac syndrome (dated by TCRdb to about 2019). The library was prepared using the immunoSEQ multiplex PCR assay. RNA was extracted using the RNeasy kit, and about 0.5 to 1 microgram was reverse transcribed with random hexamers. TCRdb reanalyzed the raw reads on its own, using fastp at Q25 for trimming and MiXCR for clone calling, and kept in-frame beta chains. Each CDR3 protein gets just one entry, which takes the most common genes and DNA from the rows behind it. This sample has some 130,000 distinct CDR3 sequences in its table, and 95% of those were observed once. 0.18% of the sample belongs to the ten largest clones. The sequenced sample was CD8+ T cells from PBMCs. The receptors derive from a human donor with Susac syndrome.

CDR3 DNA sequence: TGTGCCAGCAGTTTCACTGAAGCTTTCTTT. It translates to CASSFTEAFF. The gene calls are TRBV12-3 or TRBV12-4 and TRBJ1-1; no firm D call. Trimming cost V 3 bases and J 4 bases, with 0 bases left between them. This CDR3 comprises 10 residues.

The chain recombines TRBV7-3 with TRBJ2-5, with 10 bases identical to TRBD2. Germline V CDR1 and CDR2: SGHTA, FQGTGA. V shed 3 bases, J shed 1 base, and the junction held 2 bases outside the gene matches. CDR3 length equals 15 residues. CDR3 in DNA: TGTGCCAGCAGCTTTACTAGCGGGACCCAAGAGACCCAGTACTTC. It is translated as CASSFTSGTQETQYF.

The chain joins TRBV25-1 to TRBJ1-4; perhaps TRBD1 as D (5 bases). The V end lost 1 base, the J end lost 8 bases, and 17 bases lay between the germline ends. Germline V CDR1 and CDR2: MGHDK, SYGVNS. This CDR3 has 16 amino acids. The CDR3 bases are TGTGCCAGCAGTGAATGGGATGGGGGGGTTTCCGAAAAACTGTTTTTT. Its translation is CASSEWDGGVSEKLFF.